The present T cell receptor beta chain was sequenced within a study of shared clonotypes between healthy human individuals. CD45RO-negative, CCR7-positively selected cells formed the naive CD8 fraction, excluding terminally differentiated effector memory CD45RA+ cells. All of the donors resided in Nashville, Tennessee, and each was a Caucasian adult. Deep was the level used in running the assay. The authors distributed each subset's genomic DNA evenly over several immunoSEQ plates. Original processing methods: From ImmunoSEQ came sequences covering only the junction and carrying no quality scores, so filtering differed. Assay used: immunoSEQ multiplex PCR; TCRdb lists only in-frame clones, some missing. D and trimming were read from the DNA, whereas the V and J calls and clone size are those reported in that table. The sample yields some 740,000 clones, about 91% seen once. The sequence was obtained from a man aged 30 to 45 in good health. Sequenced material: naive CD8+ T cells sorted from blood.

CDR3 loop: CASRDASYEQYF. The CDR3 nucleotides are TGTGCCAGTCGGGACGCTTCCTACGAGCAGTACTTC. The V call is TRBV7-9, the J call TRBJ2-7; D is possibly TRBD1 or TRBD2 (5 bases each). CDR1 SEHNR and CDR2 FQNEAQ come from the germline V gene (reference sequence). The length of the CDR3 is 12 residues. V was cut by 9 bases and J by 1 base, with 10 bases left in between.